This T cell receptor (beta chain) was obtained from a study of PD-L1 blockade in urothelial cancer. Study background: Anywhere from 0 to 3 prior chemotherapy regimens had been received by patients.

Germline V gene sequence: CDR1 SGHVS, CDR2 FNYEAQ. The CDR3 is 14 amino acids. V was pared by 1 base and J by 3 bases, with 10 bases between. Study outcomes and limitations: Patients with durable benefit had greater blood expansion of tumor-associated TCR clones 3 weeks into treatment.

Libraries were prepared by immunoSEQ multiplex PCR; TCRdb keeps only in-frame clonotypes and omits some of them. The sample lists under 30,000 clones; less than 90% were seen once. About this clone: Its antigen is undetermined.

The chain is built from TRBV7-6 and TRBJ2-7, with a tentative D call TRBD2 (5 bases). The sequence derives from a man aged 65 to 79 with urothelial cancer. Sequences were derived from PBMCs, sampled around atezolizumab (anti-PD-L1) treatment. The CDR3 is CASSLGRGNYEQYF. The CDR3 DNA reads TGTGCCAGCAGCTTAGGCCGGGGAAACTACGAGCAGTACTTC.